This is a list of T cell receptor beta chains from one sample in a study of blood T cell repertoires in COVID-19. Profiling relied on immunoSEQ multiplex PCR, and the TCRdb table lists in-frame clones only, not all of them. Seen here are 250,000 to 400,000 clones, roughly 90% observed once, and the top ten hold 2.5% to 3%. Sequenced input: peripheral blood. Receptors were obtained from a woman between 25 and 40 years old with COVID-19, enrolled during active disease. Both conserved end residues are trimmed from each CDR3. The order of the fields is J gene, D gene, V gene, CDR3 protein. The D gene is left open where the match is weak.

>TRBJ2-1|TRBD2|TRBV24-1
ATSDLRLAGGHNEQF
>TRBJ1-2|TRBD1|TRBV18
ASSSNLTGPHYGYT
>TRBJ1-5|-|TRBV29-1
SVGVGGVDQPQH
>TRBJ1-2|-|TRBV6-5
AITVANYGYT
>TRBJ1-3|TRBD1|TRBV18
ASSPKDRAAGGNTIY
>TRBJ1-6|-|TRBV28
ASSNGQKKNSPLH
>TRBJ2-2|TRBD1|TRBV10-1
ASSRQGSTGELF
>TRBJ1-5|TRBD1|TRBV4-1
ASSHDRVSNQPQH
>TRBJ2-5|TRBD1|TRBV5-1
ASSLEGGPEETQY
>TRBJ1-1|TRBD1|TRBV29-1
SVELTGDGTEAF
>TRBJ1-4|-|TRBV12-5
ASGLRAGDEKLF
>TRBJ1-1|-|TRBV7-8
ASSLGGRMNTEAF
>TRBJ2-7|-|TRBV3-1/TRBV3-2
ASSQGWGAYEQY
>TRBJ2-1|-|TRBV6-5
ASSYSTGTTNNEQF
>TRBJ2-2|TRBD1|TRBV6-4
ARKGTGVPGELF
>TRBJ1-2|TRBD1|TRBV30
AWNTLGGQGRLYGYT
>TRBJ1-2|TRBD1|TRBV30
AWSNLDRDYGYT
>TRBJ1-1|TRBD1|TRBV24-1
ATKDREDTEAF
>TRBJ2-3|TRBD2|TRBV30
AWSRGLAGGDTQY
>TRBJ1-2|-|TRBV30
AWSMVRDLGYT
>TRBJ1-1|TRBD1|TRBV18
ASSPSLMGQGANTEAF
>TRBJ2-3|TRBD2|TRBV5-1
ASSQSGRGGTDTQY
>TRBJ1-5|-|TRBV7-9
ASSLDGFQPQH
>TRBJ2-7|TRBD2|TRBV19
ASSSPPGGSYEQY